These T cell receptor beta chains were read from a single sample in a study of blood T cell repertoires in COVID-19. Here immunoSEQ multiplex PCR was the method, and the copy in TCRdb shows in-frame clones only, minus some. The table lists some 90,000 clones, 89% of them singletons, with more than 8% in the top ten. The sequencing sample was made of peripheral blood. Receptors originate from a man between 50 and 59 years old with acute or convalescent COVID-19. CDR3s include the opening cysteine and the closing phenylalanine or tryptophan. A D gene is named only where the DNA matches it firmly.

CDR3 protein: CASSVGTSLGSTDTQYF
J gene: TRBJ2-3
V gene: TRBV9
D gene: NA

CDR3 protein: CAISGQGLGGELFF
J gene: TRBJ2-2
V gene: TRBV10-3
D gene: TRBD1

CDR3 protein: CASRFGRQGRGYNEQFF
J gene: TRBJ2-1
V gene: TRBV12-2
D gene: NA

CDR3 protein: CASSLAGGPRNEQFF
J gene: TRBJ2-1
V gene: TRBV5-1
D gene: NA

CDR3 protein: CASSQGTGALTGELFF
J gene: TRBJ2-2
V gene: TRBV3-1/TRBV3-2
D gene: TRBD1

CDR3 protein: CASSFYPTEAFF
J gene: TRBJ1-1
V gene: TRBV5-6
D gene: NA

CDR3 protein: CASSLLGRGRNEVRQPQHF
J gene: TRBJ1-5
V gene: TRBV7-4
D gene: TRBD1

CDR3 protein: CSVIRDSPEAFF
J gene: TRBJ1-1
V gene: TRBV29-1
D gene: TRBD1

CDR3 protein: CASNNRQMNTEAFF
J gene: TRBJ1-1
V gene: TRBV6-5
D gene: NA

CDR3 protein: CASSLSGGAVNEQFF
J gene: TRBJ2-1
V gene: TRBV11-2
D gene: TRBD2

CDR3 protein: CASSPRTGVRENIQYF
J gene: TRBJ2-4
V gene: TRBV7-9
D gene: TRBD1

CDR3 protein: CSVSLYNLRPESNGYTF
J gene: TRBJ1-2
V gene: TRBV29-1
D gene: NA

CDR3 protein: CASSPPRGPATDTQYF
J gene: TRBJ2-3
V gene: TRBV18
D gene: NA

CDR3 protein: CASSLHGQPNQPQHF
J gene: TRBJ1-5
V gene: TRBV5-1
D gene: NA

CDR3 protein: CASSSHTGAPYNEQFF
J gene: TRBJ2-1
V gene: TRBV27
D gene: TRBD1